This T cell receptor (beta chain) is from a study of shared T cell receptors in the human thymus. The repertoire was sequenced with immunoSEQ multiplex PCR; TCRdb's copy has only in-frame clones and lacks some. The sample lists 650,000 to 950,000 clones; 70% to 90% were seen once. The ends were cut back, 4 bases at V and 4 bases at J, with 10 bases in the middle. Germline lookup yields CDR1 SGHTA and CDR2 FQGNSA. This CDR3 spans 13 amino acids. Separately, the same data were catalogued under a study of human thymus T cells. That report adds: Usage of V and J genes appeared biased in thymic and blood repertoires.

Sequences were obtained from thymocytes. The sequence was obtained from a girl less than two years old with a congenital heart defect. V is TRBV7-2 and J is TRBJ2-5; D unclear. CDR3 loop: CASSSARRETQYF. The CDR3 bases are TGTGCCAGCAGCTCTGCCCGGAGAGAGACCCAGTACTTC.